The present TCR beta chain was sequenced within a study of beta chain features in type 1 diabetes. Study-wide results and limits: There was a possibility that cDNA sequencing over-represented cells with high TCR expression.

With regard to this clone: The antigen is undetermined.

The authors reverse transcribed all of the isolated RNA, so sequencing captured expressed TCRB transcripts. Sequencing was performed with immunoSEQ multiplex PCR; in TCRdb, only in-frame clones are kept and a portion is missing. The sample includes over 15,000 clones, around 50% seen only once; the top ten take about 0.45%. This CDR3 comprises 16 residues. Every donor provided one heparinised blood draw, which averaged about 116 mL. The specimen was stem cell memory CD4+ T cells from blood. The rearrangement links TRBV21-1 to TRBJ2-5; the D segment call TRBD2 is taken from the table without a DNA check. TRBV21-1 has pseudogene status. This receptor was identified in a man aged 18 to 30 in good health. The CDR3 loop reads CASSTLLAGGRKTQYF. The CDR3 DNA is TGTGCCAGCAGCACCCTACTAGCGGGGGGGCGAAAGACCCAGTACTTC.